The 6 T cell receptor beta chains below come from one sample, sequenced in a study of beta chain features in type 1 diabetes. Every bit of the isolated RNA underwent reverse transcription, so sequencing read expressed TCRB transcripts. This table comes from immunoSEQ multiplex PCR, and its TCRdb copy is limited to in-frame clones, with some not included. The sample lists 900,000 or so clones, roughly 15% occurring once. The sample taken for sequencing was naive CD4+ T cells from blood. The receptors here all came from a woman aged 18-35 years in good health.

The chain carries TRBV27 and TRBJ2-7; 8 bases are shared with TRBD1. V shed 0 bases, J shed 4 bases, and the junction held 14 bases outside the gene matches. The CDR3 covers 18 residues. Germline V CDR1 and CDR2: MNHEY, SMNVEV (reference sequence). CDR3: CASSLSGLSLDRVYEQYF. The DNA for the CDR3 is TGTGCCAGCAGTTTATCCGGGCTCTCCCTGGACAGGGTTTACGAGCAGTACTTC.

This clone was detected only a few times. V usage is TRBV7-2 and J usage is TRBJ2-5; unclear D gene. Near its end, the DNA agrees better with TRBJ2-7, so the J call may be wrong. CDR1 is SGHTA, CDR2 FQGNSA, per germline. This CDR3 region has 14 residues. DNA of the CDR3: TGTGCCAGCAGCTTAGCGCCGGGTCCCTACGAGCAGTACTTC. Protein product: CASSLAPGPYEQYF.

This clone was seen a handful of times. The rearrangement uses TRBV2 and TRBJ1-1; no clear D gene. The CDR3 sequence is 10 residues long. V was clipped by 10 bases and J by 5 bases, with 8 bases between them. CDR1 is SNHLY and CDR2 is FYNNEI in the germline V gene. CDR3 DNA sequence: TGTGCCACCGGTTGGACTGAAGCTTTCTTT. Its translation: CATGWTEAFF.

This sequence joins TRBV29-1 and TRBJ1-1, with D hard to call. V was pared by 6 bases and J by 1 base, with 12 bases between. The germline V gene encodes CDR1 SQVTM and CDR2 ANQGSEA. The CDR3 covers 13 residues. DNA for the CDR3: TGCAGCGTACGACCGTATGAGAACACTGAAGCTTTCTTT. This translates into CSVRPYENTEAFF.

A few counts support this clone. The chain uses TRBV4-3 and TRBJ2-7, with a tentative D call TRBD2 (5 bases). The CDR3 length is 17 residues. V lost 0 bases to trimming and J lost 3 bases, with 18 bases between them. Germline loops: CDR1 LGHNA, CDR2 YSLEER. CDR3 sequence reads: CASSQDFESGPRYEQYF. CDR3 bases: TGCGCCAGCAGCCAAGATTTCGAGAGCGGTCCCCGCTACGAGCAGTACTTC.

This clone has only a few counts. In DNA, the CDR3 is TGTGCCAGCAGCGAAACAGTGTACAATGAGCAGTTCTTC. It is translated as CASSETVYNEQFF. The genes are TRBV7-9 and TRBJ2-1; D remains ambiguous. The V gene lost 5 bases and the J gene lost 4 bases, with 9 bases spanning the gap. Germline-derived CDR1 and CDR2 are SEHNR and FQNEAQ (reference sequence). This CDR3 comprises 13 residues.